The next 24 T cell receptor beta chains were all read from a single sample in a study of beta chain features in type 1 diabetes. Broader study findings: When Type 1 diabetes patients were examined, their TCRB CDR3s proved moderately but significantly shorter in all four CD4+ subsets.

These receptors' targets are unknown. Every isolated RNA sample was fully reverse transcribed, so sequencing captured expressed TCRB transcripts. Generated by immunoSEQ multiplex PCR, the TCRdb table keeps only in-frame clones and is missing some. The sample contains approximately 170,000 clones, around 63% of which appear only once. The specimen sequenced was naive CD4+ T cells from blood. The receptors come from a young man with type 1 diabetes.

The chain carries TRBV25-1 and TRBJ2-1; 8 bases match TRBD1. Trimming cost V 6 bases and J 5 bases; bases outside gene matches: 9. Germline CDR1 is MGHDK and CDR2 is SYGVNS. The CDR3 covers 15 residues. The CDR3 protein is CASRDRDIIDNEQFF. CDR3 sequence (DNA): TGTGCCAGCAGGGACAGGGACATAATAGACAATGAGCAGTTCTTC.

This chain uses TRBV10-3 with TRBJ2-3, with 9 bases fitting TRBD1. The CDR3 consists of 15 residues. Germline V CDR1 and CDR2: ENHRY, SYGVKD. V dropped 6 bases and J dropped 2; count of bases not matched to a gene: 6. In DNA form, the CDR3 reads TGTGCCATCAGAGGGACAGGGAAAACCACAGATACGCAGTATTTT. Translated, it gives CAIRGTGKTTDTQYF.

The chain couples TRBV7-9 to TRBJ2-7; D gene uncertain. The V gene's germline CDR1 is SEHNR and CDR2 FQNEAQ (reference sequence). This CDR3 comprises 15 residues. V dropped 5 bases and J dropped 2 bases, with 16 bases sitting between them. The DNA of the CDR3 is TGTGCCAGCAGCCGGTTCGGTGGGATTACCTACGAGCAGTACTTC. Its protein is CASSRFGGITYEQYF. Supplemented by reference TRBV7-9 and TRBJ2-7, the full variable domain reads DTGVSQNPRHKITKRGQNVTFRCDPISEHNRLYWYRQTLGQGPEFLTYFQNEAQLEKSRLLSDRFSAERPKGSFSTLEIQRTEQGDSAMYLCASSRFGGITYEQYFGPGTRLTVT.

V usage is TRBV9 and J usage is TRBJ2-2; D may correspond to TRBD1 or TRBD2 (5 bases each). Germline values: CDR1 SGDLS, CDR2 YYNGEE. V shed 7 bases and J shed 5 bases, with 9 bases lying between them. This CDR3 region has 12 residues. This CDR3 is CASGTITGELFF. Here the CDR3 DNA reads TGTGCCAGCGGGACGATTACCGGGGAGCTGTTTTTT. The variable domain in full, with the rest retrieved from reference TRBV9 and TRBJ2-2, is DSGVTQTPKHLITATGQRVTLRCSPRSGDLSVYWYQQSLDQGLQFLIQYYNGEERAKGNILERFSAQQFPDLHSELNLSSLELGDSALYFCASGTITGELFFGEGSRLTVL.

The V gene is TRBV5-1, the J gene TRBJ2-4; 7 bases are a match to TRBD1. Germline V gene lookup returns CDR1 SGHRS and CDR2 YFSETQ. Unmatched junction bases numbered 10, after V lost 4 bases and J lost 6 bases. There are 15 residues in the CDR3. CDR3 DNA sequence: TGCGCCAGCAGCGCAGGGACCGGGACAGCAAACATTCAGTACTTC. This gives the protein CASSAGTGTANIQYF.

A few counts support this clone. The rearrangement uses TRBV6-4 and TRBJ2-1; a weak D match, TRBD2 (5 bases). The V and J ends lost 4 bases and 8 bases respectively, with 15 bases between them. This CDR3 has 14 amino acids. CDR1 is MRHNA and CDR2 is SNTAGT in the germline V gene. This CDR3 is CASSVGVWEHEQFF. The DNA for the CDR3 is TGTGCCAGCAGTGTCGGGGTATGGGAGCATGAGCAGTTCTTC.

The chain employs TRBV5-1 and TRBJ2-2; perhaps D is TRBD1 or TRBD2 (5 bases each). Germline V gene data show CDR1 as SGHRS and CDR2 as YFSETQ. The CDR3 is 15 residues long. V was pared by 6 bases and J by 3 bases, with 15 bases between. As DNA, the CDR3 is TGCGCCAGCACCCTGGGGGACGGGGACACCGGGGAGCTGTTTTTT. Protein sequence: CASTLGDGDTGELFF.

This chain joins TRBV5-4 and TRBJ2-1; D call uncertain. Trimming removed 3 bases from V and 3 bases from J, with 7 bases in between. The CDR3 loop spans 13 amino acids. CDR1 is SGHNT, CDR2 YYREEE, per germline (reference sequence). CDR3 bases: TGTGCCAGCAGCTCGGCCAGCTACAATGAGCAGTTCTTC. Translation: CASSSASYNEQFF.

This clone was observed a handful of times. The chain recombines TRBV29-1 with TRBJ2-6; D gene uncertain. The length of the CDR3 is 13 residues. The V gene lost 7 bases and the J gene lost 0 bases, with 7 bases spanning the gap. Germline loops: CDR1 SQVTM, CDR2 ANQGSEA. DNA for the CDR3: TGCAGCGCACGGAACTCTGGGGCCAACGTCCTGACTTTC. Translated, it gives CSARNSGANVLTF.

The gene calls are TRBV7-2 and TRBJ2-1; D unclear. Trimming removed 3 bases from V and 5 bases from J, with 2 bases in between. The CDR3 runs 11 residues. The germline V gene encodes CDR1 SGHTA and CDR2 FQGNSA. CDR3 in DNA: TGTGCCAGCAGCTTGAACAATGAGCAGTTCTTC. It yields the protein CASSLNNEQFF.

V and J are TRBV29-1 and TRBJ2-3; D is possibly TRBD1 (6 bases). This CDR3 comprises 14 residues. Germline lookup yields CDR1 SQVTM and CDR2 ANQGSEA. Trimming cost V 6 bases and J 5 bases, with 18 bases left between them. The CDR3 nucleotides are TGCAGCGTGCGGACAGAGGCCCGCGGAGATACGCAGTATTTT. It codes for CSVRTEARGDTQYF.

The chain is built from TRBV7-9 and TRBJ2-5; D assignment may be TRBD1 or TRBD2 (5 bases each). From germline, CDR1 is SEHNR and CDR2 FQNEAQ (reference sequence). This CDR3 spans 15 amino acids. Trimming removed 5 bases from V and 4 bases from J, with 17 bases in between. CDR3 sequence (DNA): TGTGCCAGCAGCCCCGGGTACGGGGCGAGAGAGACCCAGTACTTC. This sequence encodes CASSPGYGARETQYF.

This clone was seen only once. The chain employs TRBV2 and TRBJ2-3; D might be TRBD1 (6 bases). Germline CDR1 SNHLY, CDR2 FYNNEI. The CDR3 has 13 amino acids. The V and J ends lost 5 bases and 2 bases respectively, with 8 bases between them. CDR3 sequence reads: CASSQGNTDTQYF. In DNA, the CDR3 is TGTGCCAGCAGTCAGGGGAACACAGATACGCAGTATTTT. Drawing the rest from reference TRBV2 and TRBJ2-3, the complete variable domain is EPEVTQTPSHQVTQMGQEVILRCVPISNHLYFYWYRQILGQKVEFLVSFYNNEISEKSEIFDDQFSVERPDGSNFTLKIRSTKLEDSAMYFCASSQGNTDTQYFGPGTRLTVL.

This clone was counted a single time. This rearrangement joins TRBV5-1 to TRBJ1-1; the D is unclear. Germline CDR1 and CDR2: SGHRS and YFSETQ. The length of the CDR3 is 14 residues. Trimming pared 1 base from V and 1 base from J, leaving 8 bases between. CDR3 loop: CASSLSTANTEAFF. In nucleotides, the CDR3 is TGCGCCAGCAGCTTGAGCACAGCGAACACTGAAGCTTTCTTT.

This clone has only one observation. V and J are TRBV6-1 and TRBJ2-4; D is unresolved. V gave up 7 bases and J gave up 3 bases, with 13 bases separating them. The V gene's germline CDR1 is MNHNS and CDR2 SASEGT. CDR3 size: 14 residues. The CDR3 reads CASTQEDVKNIQYF. CDR3 nucleotides: TGTGCCAGCACCCAGGAAGACGTCAAAAACATTCAGTACTTC.

Regarding this clone: Other DNA sequences of this sample code for an identical CDR3. The rearrangement links TRBV29-1 to TRBJ2-5, with no clear D. Trimming pared 1 base from V and 5 bases from J, leaving 8 bases between. Germline-derived CDR1 and CDR2 are SQVTM and ANQGSEA. The CDR3 consists of 12 residues. The CDR3 protein is CSVEGLGETQYF. The CDR3 DNA sequence: TGCAGCGTTGAAGGGCTCGGGGAGACCCAGTACTTC.

The CDR3 region has the DNA TGTGCCAGCAGCTTAGTGGCAGTACTTAACTATGGCTACACCTTC. Its translation is CASSLVAVLNYGYTF. The rearrangement uses TRBV7-2 and TRBJ1-2; no clear D. Per the germline V gene, CDR1 is SGHTA and CDR2 is FQGNSA. The CDR3 loop spans 15 amino acids. V lost 1 base to trimming and J lost 1 base, with 10 bases between them.

The chain links TRBV7-6 to TRBJ2-5; possible D gene TRBD2, 6 bases. The germline gives CDR1 SGHVS, CDR2 FNYEAQ. V was pared by 5 bases and J by 4 bases, with 17 bases between. CDR3 length equals 15 residues. CDR3 amino acids: CASSPLGPSAETQYF. As DNA, the CDR3 is TGTGCCAGCAGCCCGTTAGGTCCTAGCGCAGAGACCCAGTACTTC.

This chain connects TRBV12-5 to TRBJ1-1; tentative D call: TRBD1 (6 bases). CDR1 and CDR2 from the germline V gene are LGHNT and FRNRAP. This CDR3 contains 16 residues. V lost 5 bases to trimming and J lost 0 bases, with 16 bases between them. CDR3 sequence: CASGPPGQSLNTEAFF. The CDR3 DNA reads TGTGCTAGTGGTCCTCCGGGACAATCATTGAACACTGAAGCTTTCTTT.

This sequence joins TRBV6-5 and TRBJ2-7; perhaps TRBD1 as D (6 bases). CDR3 size: 12 residues. Germline V lookup: CDR1 MNHEY, CDR2 SVGAGI. V was pared by 6 bases and J by 4 bases, with 10 bases between. The CDR3 is CASSEGTYEQYF. CDR3 DNA sequence: TGTGCCAGCAGCGAGGGGACATACGAGCAGTACTTC.

A single count supports this clone. This chain uses TRBV29-1 with TRBJ2-3; D is ambiguous. The CDR3 totals 14 residues. The germline V and J ends were trimmed by 4 bases and 3 bases, with 14 bases remaining between them. CDR1 and CDR2 (germline): SQVTM, ANQGSEA. CDR3 sequence (DNA): TGCAGCGTTGTAGTATTGACCCAGACAGATACGCAGTATTTT. This encodes CSVVVLTQTDTQYF.

V is TRBV25-1 and J is TRBJ2-1; possible D gene TRBD2, 6 bases. The V and J ends lost 7 bases and 2 bases respectively, with 9 bases between them. The CDR3 runs 13 residues. CDR1 and CDR2 from the germline V gene are MGHDK and SYGVNS. The CDR3: CASTGETYNEQFF. CDR3 DNA: TGTGCCAGCACGGGAGAGACCTACAATGAGCAGTTCTTC. The entire variable domain, with the rest obtained from reference TRBV25-1 and TRBJ2-1, is as follows: EADIYQTPRYLVIGTGKKITLECSQTMGHDKMYWYQQDPGMELHLIHYSYGVNSTEKGDLSSESTVSRIRTEHFPLTLESARPSHTSQYLCASTGETYNEQFFGPGTRLTVL.

The chain couples TRBV4-3 to TRBJ2-5, with 8 nucleotides matching TRBD2. The junction had 12 bases not matched to a gene; V was cut back by 0 bases and J by 0 bases. Germline CDR1 and CDR2: LGHNA and YSLEER. This CDR3 has 19 residues. CDR3 in DNA: TGCGCCAGCAGCCAAGACACCGGAGGGCGGGGGGTGTACCAAGAGACCCAGTACTTC. It yields the protein CASSQDTGGRGVYQETQYF.

This chain joins TRBV11-2 and TRBJ1-1, with D perhaps TRBD1 (6 bases). Germline loops: CDR1 SGHAT, CDR2 FQNNGV. The CDR3 has 13 residues. Trimming stripped 3 bases from V and 6 bases from J, with 11 bases between. As DNA, the CDR3 is TGTGCCAGCAGCTTTCACAGGGTCCCTGAAGCTTTCTTT. This codes for CASSFHRVPEAFF.